This T cell receptor beta chain appears in the sequencing data of a study of CD8 T cells in ankylosing spondylitis. The CDR3 is 15 amino acids. With 2 bases removed from V and 6 bases from J, the gap between germline ends came to 14 bases. Per germline, CDR1 LGHNA and CDR2 YSLEER. This clonotype was detected ten times or more. What it binds is not known. Study-level results: Past studies reported some motif variants in reactive arthritis synovial fluid and blood. Reportedly, matched ankylosing spondylitis synovial fluid was significantly enriched for disease-linked clones. One TCR beta motif, made up of roughly 8 highly homologous variants, appeared characteristic of ankylosing spondylitis blood.

In making TCR beta libraries, quantitative 5'-RACE with molecular barcodes was used. In TCRdb, the 5' RACE reads were re-called with MiXCR into one record per CDR3 protein. The sample shows approximately 100,000 distinct CDR3 sequences, about 8% of them seen only once. V usage is TRBV4-3 and J usage is TRBJ2-4, with D perhaps matching TRBD1 (8 bases). The sequence derives from a male donor with ankylosing spondylitis or in good health (not recorded which). The sequenced material came from blood, either unsorted or a sorted T cell fraction (not recorded which). The CDR3 DNA is TGCGCCAGCAGCCAAACCACAGGGGGGGGAAACATTCAGTACTTC. Its protein product is CASSQTTGGGNIQYF.